These T cell receptor beta chains were read from a single sample in a study of human T cells and chemical hapten exposure. TCRdb re-called the RACE reads through MiXCR, storing one row per CDR3 protein. The sample gives about 51,000 distinct CDR3 sequences, around a tenth of which show up once; roughly 13% is in the top ten. The sample in question was whole blood, obtained in connection with sensitization to the hapten diphenylcyclopropenone (DPC). These receptors all come from a woman aged 40 to 55 with alopecia areata. Some clones in this sample may be carry-over from other donors' samples. The CDR3 runs from the conserved cysteine through the conserved F or W. Clone size is shown for a subset of rows, as once, few, many or a class of expanded clone.

clone size	CDR3 length	V gene	J gene	CDR3 protein
many	14	TRBV21-1	TRBJ2-1	CASSMRPGLNEQFF
many	13	TRBV30	TRBJ2-1	CAWTGREDNEQFF
many	13	TRBV5-1	TRBJ2-7	CASSLVGVNEQYF
few	15	TRBV6-6	TRBJ2-2	CASSPPREVTGELFF
many	18	TRBV14	TRBJ2-3	CASSQSHGQGISWDTQYF
-	13	TRBV29-1	TRBJ2-5	CSVVWDLGETQYF
many	13	TRBV12-3/TRBV12-4	TRBJ2-3	CASGAGETDTQYF
many	14	TRBV7-6	TRBJ2-5	CASSRAGEEETQYF
many	16	TRBV20-1	TRBJ2-2	CSARATTGGDTGELFF
-	20	TRBV7-3	TRBJ2-3	CASSLQGLAGIRQRTDTQYF
many	15	TRBV5-1	TRBJ1-1	CASSLKPGAATEAFF
many	15	TRBV18	TRBJ2-7	CASSPRTSASYEQYF
few	15	TRBV4-3	TRBJ1-1	CASSRNPSTNTEAFF
many	15	TRBV6-5	TRBJ2-3	CASSRTGGYTDTQYF
many	14	TRBV11-2	TRBJ1-1	CASSSSRGVAEAFF
many	14	TRBV13	TRBJ2-1	CASSNHRGNNEQFF
many	16	TRBV4-1	TRBJ1-5	CASSQEQGASNQPQHF
many	9	TRBV2	TRBJ1-1	CATTGLAFF
-	15	TRBV5-5	TRBJ2-7	CASSGRDRGRDEQYF
many	14	TRBV3-2	TRBJ2-1	CASSPFQACNEQFF
-	12	TRBV7-9	TRBJ2-1	CASSATSNEQFF
few	15	TRBV19	TRBJ2-3	CASTPDRIPTDTQYF
many	19	TRBV12-3/TRBV12-4	TRBJ2-6	CASMPLQRQVSSGANVLTF
many	14	TRBV6-2/TRBV6-3	TRBJ1-1	CASSFQGLATEAFF
many	14	TRBV7-3	TRBJ1-6	CASSSGVGNSPLHF
many	14	TRBV11-2	TRBJ2-7	CASSFHDRGHEQYF
-	13	TRBV11-3	TRBJ2-1	CASSPRQGGEQFF
many	11	TRBV12-3/TRBV12-4	TRBJ1-1	CASRPQTEAFF
-	16	TRBV5-1	TRBJ1-6	CASRSHEATYNSPLHF
many	13	TRBV2	TRBJ2-1	CASSGEGYNEQFF
many	12	TRBV20-1	TRBJ2-3	CSARRRTDTQYF
-	14	TRBV6-6	TRBJ1-2	CASIKGQGARGYTF
-	12	TRBV5-1	TRBJ1-1	CASRDRTTEAFF
-	16	TRBV11-2	TRBJ2-2	CASSLAVLGNTGELFF
-	16	TRBV6-5	TRBJ1-3	CASSPSMWDKGNTIYF
few	17	TRBV9	TRBJ2-3	CASSALYGGGLGDTQYF
many	15	TRBV14	TRBJ2-1	CASSSVTGIYNEQFF
many	12	TRBV18	TRBJ1-1	CASSPNGGKAFF
-	15	TRBV3-1	TRBJ2-1	CASSRERSSYNEQFF
-	15	TRBV6-5	TRBJ2-7	CASSRPGTGGYEQYF